These 5 T cell receptor beta chains share one sample of origin, sequenced in a study of identical twins. TCRdb called the 5' RACE reads again in MiXCR, with one record for every CDR3 protein. The sample yields about 210,000 distinct CDR3 sequences, around 9.6% seen once. Sequenced: memory (CD45RO+) T cells sorted from blood. These receptors were collected from a woman between 18 and 29 years old in good health.

This clonotype showed up many times. The chain couples TRBV9 to TRBJ1-1; D may be TRBD1 (5 bases). From germline, CDR1 is SGDLS and CDR2 YYNGEE. The CDR3 spans 15 residues. The V end lost 0 bases, the J end lost 11 bases, and 20 bases lay between the germline ends. The chain's CDR3 is CASSVDGRASAEAFF. As DNA, the CDR3 is TGTGCCAGCAGCGTAGACGGCAGGGCAAGTGCCGAGGCTTTCTTT. The variable domain in full, completed from reference TRBV9 and TRBJ1-1, reads DSGVTQTPKHLITATGQRVTLRCSPRSGDLSVYWYQQSLDQGLQFLIQYYNGEERAKGNILERFSAQQFPDLHSELNLSSLELGDSALYFCASSVDGRASAEAFFGQGTRLTVV.

The rearrangement uses TRBV5-1 and TRBJ2-4; tentatively, D is TRBD2 (6 bases). Looked up from germline, CDR1 is SGHRS and CDR2 is YFSETQ. The ends were cut back, 0 bases at V and 9 bases at J, with 10 bases in the middle. The CDR3 sequence is 13 residues long. CDR3 DNA: TGCGCCAGCAGCTTGGGGGCAGCGGGCATTCAGTACTTC. Encoded protein: CASSLGAAGIQYF.

This clonotype came up a few times. The rearrangement uses TRBV6-1 and TRBJ2-7; D is uncertain. Trimming left V 5 bases short and J 2 bases short, with 16 bases between. The CDR3 totals 15 residues. Germline V gene lookup returns CDR1 MNHNS and CDR2 SASEGT. The CDR3 DNA sequence: TGTGCCAGCAGTCTCCTCCCTCAAGCCGCCTACGAGCAGTACTTC. Protein product: CASSLLPQAAYEQYF.

This clonotype was found a few times. The genes are TRBV20-1 and TRBJ2-1; 13 bases match TRBD2. V shed 5 bases, J shed 3 bases, and the junction held 1 base outside the gene matches. Per the germline V gene, CDR1 is DFQATT and CDR2 is SNEGSKA (reference sequence). The CDR3 sequence is 14 residues long. The CDR3 nucleotides are TGCAGTGCTGGGACTAGCGGGATCTACAATGAGCAGTTCTTC. Encoded protein: CSAGTSGIYNEQFF.

In this sample, this clonotype turned up a few times. The rearrangement joins TRBV2 to TRBJ1-1, with no clear D. CDR1 is SNHLY, CDR2 FYNNEI, per germline. The CDR3 has 13 amino acids. V was cut by 1 base and J by 0 bases, with 3 bases left in between. As DNA, the CDR3 is TGTGCCAGCAGTGAAGTGGTGAACACTGAAGCTTTCTTT. Residues: CASSEVVNTEAFF. Full variable domain (remainder filled in from reference TRBV2 and TRBJ1-1): EPEVTQTPSHQVTQMGQEVILRCVPISNHLYFYWYRQILGQKVEFLVSFYNNEISEKSEIFDDQFSVERPDGSNFTLKIRSTKLEDSAMYFCASSEVVNTEAFFGQGTRLTVV.